This TCR beta chain was retrieved from a study of T cell changes during pregnancy in multiple sclerosis. With 5 bases clipped from V and 5 bases from J, the junction kept 8 bases outside the gene matches. The CDR3 covers 16 residues. Germline V gives CDR1 LGHNT, CDR2 FRNRAP. Clones were read by immunoSEQ multiplex PCR, and TCRdb kept only the in-frame ones, dropping some. The data hold some 60,000 clones, with about 88% observed a single time. The source is a female donor with multiple sclerosis, enrolled in a pregnancy study. Source: CD4+ T cells from peripheral blood mononuclear cells, taken in the third trimester of pregnancy. The chain carries TRBV12-5 and TRBJ2-7; 14 nucleotides line up with TRBD2. The CDR3 DNA is TGTGCTAGTGGTGTGGGACTAGCGGGAGTCCCACACGAGCAGTACTTC. This codes for CASGVGLAGVPHEQYF.